A selection of T cell receptor beta chains follows, all from one sample in a study of cytomegalovirus exposure and HLA in healthy donors. The assay was immunoSEQ multiplex PCR, and TCRdb's table has in-frame clones only and misses some. This table lists about 200,000 clones. Sample: PBMCs. Every receptor here comes from a girl aged 2 to 9 in good health and CMV-seropositive. Both conserved end residues are part of each CDR3.

v_call cdr3_aa
TRBV6-4 CASSESGTDGTDTQYF
TRBV7-2 CASSLGAQREAFF
TRBV5-5 CASTPQGSYGYTF
TRBV5-6 CASSLEHGANVLTF
TRBV30 CAWKGTVYNSPLHF
TRBV20-1 CSAESQETQYF
TRBV7-2 CASSLGVKNIQYF
TRBV6-1 CASSVKREQFF
TRBV5-6 CASSLTGGNQPQHF
TRBV5-4 CASSYGQGLTSYEQYF
TRBV5-4 CASSHRDTHLYGYTF
TRBV5-4 CASSLGGQDTEAFF